The T cell receptor beta chain described here comes from a study of T-cell reconstitution after alpha-beta-depleted transplantation in children. Study-wide results and limits: Several hundred expanded graft clones reportedly gave rise to the alpha-beta T cells present about two months after transplant. T-cell counts and diversity at one year post-transplant came mainly from newly produced T cells. Recipient T cells and thymic progenitors that survived gave rise to the high TCRbeta diversity observed at day 60 in some patients.

Deletions cut 8 bases from V and 5 bases from J, with 13 bases between. The CDR3 is 13 residues long. Remarks on this clonotype: Its antigen is currently unknown.

The TCRbeta library incorporated unique molecular identifiers. TCRdb analysed the PCR reads with MiXCR anew, one entry per CDR3 protein. The sample has a few hundred thousand distinct CDR3 sequences; roughly 6.6% are singletons. The sample consisted of PBMCs, taken before TCRalphabeta/CD19-depleted stem cell transplant. This receptor was identified in a boy aged 2 to 10 with acute lymphoblastic leukemia, due to receive a stem cell transplant. The rearrangement links TRBV12-3 or TRBV12-4 to TRBJ1-3; D gene uncertain. CDR3 sequence: CASDKGGRNTIYF. For the CDR3, the DNA is TGTGCCAGCGATAAGGGCGGGAGAAACACCATATATTTT.